The entry below describes one T cell receptor beta chain. CDR3 length: 15 amino acids. Trimming shortened V by 2 bases and J by 0 bases, and 8 bases separated the two germline ends. Germline V gene lookup returns CDR1 SNHLY and CDR2 FYNNEI. The protocol was immunoSEQ multiplex PCR, while the TCRdb copy is restricted to in-frame clones and leaves out a portion. The sample holds under 850,000 clones; almost 95% are singletons and the top ten take 24%. Naive CD8 cells comprised CD45RO-negative, CCR7-positively selected cells, excluding terminally differentiated effector memory CD45RA+ cells. The data derive from a study of shared clonotypes between healthy human individuals.

This chain connects TRBV2 to TRBJ2-1, with D possibly being TRBD2 (6 bases). The sequenced sample was naive CD8+ T cells sorted from blood. This receptor was obtained from a man aged 25 to 40 in good health. DNA for the CDR3: TGTGCCAGCAGTGAAACCGGGAGCTCCTACAATGAGCAGTTCTTC. Translated: CASSETGSSYNEQFF. The full variable domain, with the rest looked up from reference TRBV2 and TRBJ2-1, is EPEVTQTPSHQVTQMGQEVILRCVPISNHLYFYWYRQILGQKVEFLVSFYNNEISEKSEIFDDQFSVERPDGSNFTLKIRSTKLEDSAMYFCASSETGSSYNEQFFGPGTRLTVL.